Listed here are 26 T cell receptor beta chains from one sample, sequenced in a study of blood T cell repertoires in COVID-19. Repertoires were generated with immunoSEQ multiplex PCR, while TCRdb's copy carries only in-frame clones and drops some. The sample includes tens of thousands of clones, around 92% of them seen just once. The sample comprised peripheral blood. All receptors derive from a man aged 55-75 years with acute or convalescent COVID-19.

This chain uses TRBV7-2 with TRBJ2-5, with 10 bases fitting TRBD2. Germline-derived CDR1 and CDR2 are SGHTA and FQGNSA. The CDR3 contains 16 residues. With 1 base clipped from V and 3 bases from J, the junction kept 5 bases outside the gene matches. The CDR3 region is CASSLETSGWEETQYF. For the CDR3, the DNA is TGTGCCAGCAGCTTAGAGACTAGCGGGTGGGAAGAGACCCAGTACTTC.

V usage is TRBV12-5 and J usage is TRBJ1-5; D perhaps matches TRBD1 (5 bases). CDR1 is LGHNT, CDR2 FRNRAP, per germline. The ends were cut back, 0 bases at V and 2 bases at J, with 11 bases in the middle. This CDR3 is built from 16 residues. CDR3 residues: CASGLVEGEGNQPQHF. CDR3 nucleotide sequence: TGTGCTAGTGGTTTGGTAGAAGGGGAGGGCAATCAGCCCCAGCATTTT. The whole variable domain, filled in from reference TRBV12-5 and TRBJ1-5, reads DARVTQTPRHKVTEMGQEVTMRCQPILGHNTVFWYRQTMMQGLELLAYFRNRAPLDDSGMPKDRFSAEMPDATLATLKIQPSEPRDSAVYFCASGLVEGEGNQPQHFGDGTRLSIL.

As concerns this clone: The same CDR3 arises from other DNA sequences in this sample as well. This chain uses TRBV2 with TRBJ1-5; D is ambiguous. V lost 3 bases, J lost 5 bases, and 11 bases lay in between. The CDR3 is 14 amino acids. Germline V gene lookup returns CDR1 SNHLY and CDR2 FYNNEI. This CDR3 is CASSEDLRYQPQHF. CDR3 DNA: TGTGCCAGCAGTGAGGACTTACGGTATCAGCCCCAGCATTTT. The variable domain in full, completed from reference TRBV2 and TRBJ1-5, reads EPEVTQTPSHQVTQMGQEVILRCVPISNHLYFYWYRQILGQKVEFLVSFYNNEISEKSEIFDDQFSVERPDGSNFTLKIRSTKLEDSAMYFCASSEDLRYQPQHFGDGTRLSIL.

The chain links TRBV5-1 to TRBJ1-4; possibly TRBD1 for D (6 bases). The V end lost 4 bases, the J end lost 0 bases, and 13 bases lay between the germline ends. This CDR3 comprises 16 residues. Germline V gene sequence: CDR1 SGHRS, CDR2 YFSETQ. The CDR3 sequence is CASSRTASPTNEKLFF. CDR3 coding DNA: TGCGCCAGCAGCCGGACAGCAAGCCCAACTAATGAAAAACTGTTTTTT.

The V and J genes are TRBV10-3 and TRBJ1-5; 8 bases map to TRBD1. Germline V CDR1 and CDR2: ENHRY, SYGVKD. The ends lost 10 bases at V and 0 bases at J; junction bases unmatched: 14. This CDR3 is built from 17 residues. CDR3 loop: CATSNDRGGYSNQPQHF. CDR3 sequence (DNA): TGTGCCACATCTAACGACAGGGGCGGATATAGCAATCAGCCCCAGCATTTT.

CDR3 nucleotide sequence: TGTGCCAGCAGCCAAGTCGGGGATGCAATGACTCTCCCAGATACGCAGTATTTT. Translation gives CASSQVGDAMTLPDTQYF. The gene calls are TRBV14 and TRBJ2-3, with D perhaps TRBD2 (5 bases). Germline V gene data show CDR1 as SGHDN and CDR2 as FVKESK. The CDR3 is made up of 18 amino acids. With 1 base removed from V and 4 bases from J, the gap between germline ends came to 21 bases.

This sequence joins TRBV2 and TRBJ1-1; D is perhaps TRBD1 (6 bases). Germline CDR1 SNHLY, CDR2 FYNNEI. The CDR3 length is 14 residues. Deletions cut 4 bases from V and 4 bases from J, with 13 bases between. The CDR3 region is CASSVQGIGTEAFF. The CDR3 DNA follows: TGTGCCAGCAGTGTGCAGGGGATTGGCACTGAAGCTTTCTTT.

The CDR3 loop reads CSVRRTHNEQFF. CDR3 nucleotides: TGCAGCGTCAGGCGAACCCACAATGAGCAGTTCTTC. The chain couples TRBV29-1 to TRBJ2-1; no clear D gene. Germline V gene lookup returns CDR1 SQVTM and CDR2 ANQGSEA. The germline V and J ends were trimmed by 6 bases and 5 bases, with 11 bases remaining between them. CDR3 size: 12 residues.

V usage is TRBV24-1 and J usage is TRBJ2-6; TRBD1 matches 7 bases. CDR1 KGHDR and CDR2 SFDVKD come from the germline V gene. The CDR3 has 16 amino acids. Trimming cost V 7 bases and J 5 bases; bases outside gene matches: 10. In nucleotides, the CDR3 is TGTGCCACCAGGACCCTGATGGGACAGTGGGCCAACGTCCTGACTTTC. This gives the protein CATRTLMGQWANVLTF.

V gene TRBV11-2 combines with J gene TRBJ1-4; TRBD1 aligns across 7 bases. This CDR3 comprises 19 residues. Germline assignment: CDR1 SGHAT and CDR2 FQNNGV. V shed 4 bases and J 0 bases; nucleotides not matched to a gene: 14. CDR3 region: CASSSTQTGSAATNEKLFF. CDR3 DNA: TGTGCCAGCAGCTCGACGCAGACAGGGAGCGCCGCAACTAATGAAAAACTGTTTTTT.

In its sample, this clone was seen a few times. The J gene is TRBJ1-3, the V gene TRBV5-1, with D unclear. The V end was cut by 4 bases, the J end by 3 bases, with 8 bases between. Germline V gene lookup returns CDR1 SGHRS and CDR2 YFSETQ. The length of the CDR3 is 13 residues. The CDR3: CASSEAGGNTIYF. CDR3 DNA sequence: TGCGCCAGCAGCGAAGCTGGTGGAAACACCATATATTTT.

This sequence joins TRBV9 and TRBJ2-2, with TRBD1 matching 8 bases. CDR1 SGDLS and CDR2 YYNGEE come from the germline V gene. V gave up 0 bases and J gave up 2 bases; unmatched junction bases: 9. The CDR3 consists of 18 residues. The CDR3 nucleotides read TGTGCCAGCAGCGTAGGGGCTAGGACAGGGCGAAACACCGGGGAGCTGTTTTTT. Encoded protein: CASSVGARTGRNTGELFF.

The V gene is TRBV27, the J gene TRBJ2-7; weak D call: TRBD1 (5 bases). The germline V gene encodes CDR1 MNHEY and CDR2 SMNVEV (reference sequence). This CDR3 is 13 amino acids long. The germline V and J ends were trimmed by 6 bases and 3 bases, with 12 bases remaining between them. The CDR3 sequence: CASRKQAYYEQYF. CDR3 nucleotides: TGTGCCAGCAGGAAACAGGCGTACTACGAGCAGTACTTC.

This chain uses TRBV28 with TRBJ1-2; the D is unclear. There are 13 residues in the CDR3. Trimming left V 3 bases short and J 1 base short, with 6 bases between. Per germline, CDR1 MDHEN and CDR2 SYDVKM. CDR3 coding DNA: TGTGCCAGCAGTTTTACAGTTAACTATGGCTACACCTTC. It codes for CASSFTVNYGYTF.

V gene TRBV5-6 combines with J gene TRBJ1-3, with D unresolved. The V end was cut by 1 base, the J end by 0 bases, with 5 bases between. The CDR3 totals 14 residues. CDR1 is SGHDT and CDR2 is YYEEEE in the germline V gene. CDR3: CASSLFYSGNTIYF. As DNA, the CDR3 is TGTGCCAGCAGCTTGTTCTACTCTGGAAACACCATATATTTT.

The V and J genes are TRBV6-5 and TRBJ1-1; a weak D match, TRBD1 (6 bases). V was shortened by 4 bases and J by 2 bases, with 8 bases between the two germline ends. The CDR3 sequence is 13 residues long. Germline V gene sequence: CDR1 MNHEY, CDR2 SVGAGI. DNA of the CDR3: TGTGCCAGCAGTTCGGACAGTAACACTGAAGCTTTCTTT. Its protein product is CASSSDSNTEAFF.

The chain has TRBV11-2 and TRBJ2-3, with TRBD1 identical over 7 bases. The V gene's germline CDR1 is SGHAT and CDR2 FQNNGV. The V and J ends lost 3 bases and 6 bases, in that order; junction bases with no gene match: 3. This CDR3 comprises 13 residues. This chain's CDR3 is CASSLDRLDTQYF. CDR3 DNA: TGTGCCAGCAGCTTGGACAGGTTGGATACGCAGTATTTT.

The chain employs TRBV6-1 and TRBJ2-2; D is possibly TRBD1 (6 bases). CDR3 length: 16 residues. CDR1 and CDR2 from the germline V gene are MNHNS and SASEGT. V was clipped by 1 base and J by 3 bases, with 12 bases between them. The CDR3 DNA sequence: TGTGCCAGCAGTGAAGTGTGGGGGCAGTACACCGGGGAGCTGTTTTTT. It specifies CASSEVWGQYTGELFF.

This rearrangement joins TRBV30 to TRBJ1-2; D gene unclear. Germline assignment: CDR1 GTSNPN and CDR2 SVGIG (reference sequence). The CDR3 is 15 residues long. V lost 0 bases, J lost 4 bases, and 15 bases lay in between. The CDR3 coding sequence is TGTGCCTGGAGTGTAGAGGGTAACCCTCCCTATGGCTACACCTTC. This gives the protein CAWSVEGNPPYGYTF.

This clone was observed a few times. V gene TRBV5-1 combines with J gene TRBJ2-5; 7 bases fit TRBD1. The CDR3 totals 14 residues. V was clipped by 3 bases and J by 2 bases; unmatched bases: 4. Germline-derived CDR1 and CDR2 are SGHRS and YFSETQ. The CDR3 protein is CASSSRQGQETQYF. CDR3 sequence (DNA): TGCGCCAGCAGCTCTAGACAGGGTCAAGAGACCCAGTACTTC.

The V call is TRBV2, the J call TRBJ1-2; 9 positions agree with TRBD1. The V gene end was trimmed by 7 bases and the J gene end by 2 bases; junction bases not matched to a gene: 5. The germline gives CDR1 SNHLY, CDR2 FYNNEI. The CDR3 contains 14 residues. The CDR3 loop reads CASTGQGTNYGYTF. The CDR3 nucleotides are TGTGCCAGCACGGGACAGGGAACGAACTATGGCTACACCTTC. Full variable domain (outside the CDR3, taken from reference TRBV2 and TRBJ1-2): EPEVTQTPSHQVTQMGQEVILRCVPISNHLYFYWYRQILGQKVEFLVSFYNNEISEKSEIFDDQFSVERPDGSNFTLKIRSTKLEDSAMYFCASTGQGTNYGYTFGSGTRLTVV.

This sequence joins TRBV6-5 and TRBJ1-2; 7 bases line up with TRBD1. Trimming cost V 4 bases and J 5 bases; bases outside gene matches: 7. This CDR3 is 14 amino acids long. Germline V gene data show CDR1 as MNHEY and CDR2 as SVGAGI. CDR3 region: CASSFKTGSYGYTF. As DNA, the CDR3 is TGTGCCAGCAGTTTTAAGACAGGGAGTTATGGCTACACCTTC.

This sequence joins TRBV10-3 and TRBJ1-3; D is undetermined. The V and J ends lost 3 bases and 2 bases respectively, with 8 bases between them. Germline V gene sequence: CDR1 ENHRY, CDR2 SYGVKD. CDR3 size: 14 residues. CDR3 region: CAISERGTGNTIYF. CDR3 bases: TGTGCCATCAGTGAACGGGGAACTGGAAACACCATATATTTT.

The CDR3 DNA is TGTGCCAGCAGCTCTCTCCCCGAGGGGGCGGGAAACACCATATATTTT. The encoded protein is CASSSLPEGAGNTIYF. The chain links TRBV11-2 to TRBJ1-3, with 7 bases lining up with TRBD1. Germline-derived CDR1 and CDR2 are SGHAT and FQNNGV. With V trimmed by 4 bases and J by 4 bases, 10 bases remained unmatched. The CDR3 totals 16 residues.

The V call is TRBV6-5, the J call TRBJ1-1; D possibly corresponds to TRBD1 (5 bases). CDR3 length equals 16 residues. Germline V gene sequence: CDR1 MNHEY, CDR2 SVGAGI. The ends were cut back, 2 bases at V and 0 bases at J, with 13 bases in the middle. CDR3 in amino acids: CASSYRTAGLNTEAFF. The CDR3 DNA is TGTGCCAGCAGTTACCGCACGGCGGGGCTGAACACTGAAGCTTTCTTT.

J is TRBJ1-5 and V is TRBV6-2 or TRBV6-3, with D possibly being TRBD1 (6 bases). CDR3 length: 16 amino acids. The ends were cut back, 6 bases at V and 6 bases at J, with 21 bases in the middle. CDR1 is MNHEY and CDR2 is SVGEGT in the germline V gene. For the CDR3, the DNA is TGTGCCAGCAGCTCACACAGGGTTCCCTCTACTCAGCCCCAGCATTTT. Translated, it gives CASSSHRVPSTQPQHF.